This T cell receptor (beta chain) was identified during a study of human T cells and chemical hapten exposure. Time point: patch test 3, about 24 weeks after DPC sensitization. Documented treatment: therapeutic diphenylcyclopropenone sensitization with weekly scalp DPC. TCRdb reprocessed the RACE reads with MiXCR, giving one entry per CDR3 protein. The table includes 130,000 or so distinct CDR3 sequences, approximately 10% detected once. J gave up 2 bases and V 5 bases, and 6 bases lay outside the gene matches. The germline gives CDR1 KGHDR, CDR2 SFDVKD. The CDR3 covers 16 residues. A few counts support this clonotype.

This sample comprised whole blood, obtained in connection with sensitization to the hapten diphenylcyclopropenone (DPC). The clonotype was recovered from a woman between 45 and 60 years old with alopecia areata. Some clones in this sample may be carry-over from other donors' samples. The rearrangement joins TRBV24-1 to TRBJ2-2; 8 positions match TRBD1. The CDR3 spells CATSGPGQVNTGELFF. CDR3 bases: TGTGCCACCAGTGGCCCGGGACAGGTTAACACCGGGGAGCTGTTTTTT.